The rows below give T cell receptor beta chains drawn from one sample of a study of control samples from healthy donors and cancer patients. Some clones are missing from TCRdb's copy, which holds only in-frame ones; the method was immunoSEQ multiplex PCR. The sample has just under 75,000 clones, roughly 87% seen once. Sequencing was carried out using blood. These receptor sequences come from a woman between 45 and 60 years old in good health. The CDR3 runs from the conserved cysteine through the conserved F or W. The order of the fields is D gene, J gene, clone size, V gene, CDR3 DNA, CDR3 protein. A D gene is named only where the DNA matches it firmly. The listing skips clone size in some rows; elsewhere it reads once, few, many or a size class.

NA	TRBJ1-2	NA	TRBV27	TGTGCCAGCAGACCGCTTGACAGCCAGGGTGGCTACACCTTC	CASRPLDSQGGYTF
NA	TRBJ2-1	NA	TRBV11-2	TGTGCCAGCAGCCCCCGGGCTCGGGGCTCCTACAATGAGCAGTTCTTC	CASSPRARGSYNEQFF
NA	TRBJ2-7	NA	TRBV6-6	TGTGCCAGCAGTTACCGGGACACCCAGCCTCCCTACGAGCAGTACTTC	CASSYRDTQPPYEQYF
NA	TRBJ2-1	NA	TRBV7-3	TGTGCCAGCAGCCCCCAGGGGGGTAGCAGGCACAATGAGCAGTTCTTC	CASSPQGGSRHNEQFF
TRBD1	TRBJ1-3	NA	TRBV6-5	TGTGCCAGCAGCCCGCCCGGGACAGGAGGAAACACCATATATTTT	CASSPPGTGGNTIYF
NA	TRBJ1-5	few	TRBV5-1	TGCGCCAGCAGCTATCGGGGGGGCAGCAATCAGCCCCAGCATTTT	CASSYRGGSNQPQHF
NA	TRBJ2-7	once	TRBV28	TGTGCCAGCACTAGTGGCTACGAGCAGTACTTC	CASTSGYEQYF
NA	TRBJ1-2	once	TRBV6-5	TGTGCCAGCAGTTCTGTCGACAGATATGGCTACACCTTC	CASSSVDRYGYTF
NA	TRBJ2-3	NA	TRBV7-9	TGTGCCAGCAGCCTTCAAGGGAGGCGGACGCAGTATTTT	CASSLQGRRTQYF
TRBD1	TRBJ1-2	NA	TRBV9	TGTGCCAGCAGCGTAAATCCCGACAGGGAAGGTGGCTACACCTTC	CASSVNPDREGGYTF
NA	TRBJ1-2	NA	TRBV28	TGTGCCAGCAGTCCGCCAGGGACGGGGCGTGGCTACACCTTC	CASSPPGTGRGYTF
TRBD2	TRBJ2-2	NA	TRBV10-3	TGTGCCATCAGTGGACTAGCGGGAGGGCCAGGCACCGGGGAGCTGTTTTTT	CAISGLAGGPGTGELFF
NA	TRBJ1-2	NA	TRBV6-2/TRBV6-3	TGTGCCAGCAGTTACTCGAGAAGGGGAACAGACTATGGCTACACCTTC	CASSYSRRGTDYGYTF
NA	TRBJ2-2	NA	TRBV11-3	TGTGCCAGCAGCTTAGACGAGGAAACCGGGGAGCTGTTTTTT	CASSLDEETGELFF
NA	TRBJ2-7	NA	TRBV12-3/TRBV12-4	TGTGCCAGCAGTGCTAGGGGCGAGCAGTACTTC	CASSARGEQYF
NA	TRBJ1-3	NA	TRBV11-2	TGTGCCAGCAGCTTAACCGCGCCTGGAAACACCATATATTTT	CASSLTAPGNTIYF
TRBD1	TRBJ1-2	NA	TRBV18	TGTGCCAGCTCACCAGGGACAGAGTATGGCTACACCTTC	CASSPGTEYGYTF
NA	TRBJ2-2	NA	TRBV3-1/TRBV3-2	TGTGCCAGCAGCCACCTACGAGGCCCAAGTGCCGGGGAGCTGTTTTTT	CASSHLRGPSAGELFF
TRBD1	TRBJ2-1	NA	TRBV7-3	TGTGCCAGCAGCTTAGGGACAGGGTGGAATGAGCAGTTCTTC	CASSLGTGWNEQFF
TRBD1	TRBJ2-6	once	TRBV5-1	TGCGCCAGCAGCGAACAGGGGGCCCAAATCTCTGGGGCCAACGTCCTGACTTTC	CASSEQGAQISGANVLTF
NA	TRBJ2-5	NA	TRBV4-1	TGCGCCAGCAGCCAACGCCCTGAGGTTGAGACCCAGTACTTC	CASSQRPEVETQYF
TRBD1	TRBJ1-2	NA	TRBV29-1	TGCAGCGTTGAGGGACAGGGTAACTATGGCTACACCTTC	CSVEGQGNYGYTF
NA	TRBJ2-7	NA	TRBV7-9	TGTGCCAGCAGCCCCAGAGGAGGAGTGGGCTACGAGCAGTACTTC	CASSPRGGVGYEQYF
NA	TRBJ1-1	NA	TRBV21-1	TGTGCCAGCAGGAAGACGCAGCCCCTGAGGGCCGCGGACACTGAAGCTTTCTTT	CASRKTQPLRAADTEAFF
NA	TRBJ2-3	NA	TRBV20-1	TGCAGTGCTAGTTTTCACACAGATACGCAGTATTTT	CSASFHTDTQYF
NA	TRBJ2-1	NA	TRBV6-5	TGTGCCAGCAGTCGCGGACCGTTCAATGAGCAGTTCTTC	CASSRGPFNEQFF
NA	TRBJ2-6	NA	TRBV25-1	TGTGCCAGCAGTGATTACAGCTCTGGGGCCAACGTCCTGACTTTC	CASSDYSSGANVLTF
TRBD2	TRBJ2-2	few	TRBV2	TGTGCCAGCAATAGGGCTAGCGGGAGCACCGGGGAGCTGTTTTTT	CASNRASGSTGELFF
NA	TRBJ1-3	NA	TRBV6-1	TGTGCCAGCAGTGAAGCGAGCAGGCATTCTGGAAACACCATATATTTT	CASSEASRHSGNTIYF
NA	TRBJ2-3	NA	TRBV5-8	TGTGCCAGCAGCTTGGGGTACGCAGATACGCAGTATTTT	CASSLGYADTQYF
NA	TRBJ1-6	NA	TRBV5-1	TGCGCCAGCAGTAGCTCCTATAATTCACCCCTCCACTTT	CASSSSYNSPLHF
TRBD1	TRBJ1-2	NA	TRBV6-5	TGTGCCAGCAGCTATACAGGACAGGGCAACTATGGCTACACCTTC	CASSYTGQGNYGYTF
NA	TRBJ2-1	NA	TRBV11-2	TGTGCCAGCAGCTTAGGGTCTTACAATGAGCAGTTCTTC	CASSLGSYNEQFF
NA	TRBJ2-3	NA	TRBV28	TGTGCCAGCAGTTTACCCAGCACAGATACGCAGTATTTT	CASSLPSTDTQYF
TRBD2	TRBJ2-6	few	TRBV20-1	TGCAGTGCTAGTGAGGCTAGCGGGTCCGCGTCTGGGGCCAACGTCCTGACTTTC	CSASEASGSASGANVLTF
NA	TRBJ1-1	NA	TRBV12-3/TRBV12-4	TGTGCCAGCAGTTTATATGGGAACACTGAAGCTTTCTTT	CASSLYGNTEAFF
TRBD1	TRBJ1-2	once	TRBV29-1	TGCAGCGTCGGGGGGACAGGGGGCAGGGACTATGGCTACACCTTC	CSVGGTGGRDYGYTF
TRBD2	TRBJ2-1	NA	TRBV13	TGTGCCAGCAGCTTAGGTCTGACTAGCGGGATCTGGTTGGCTGAGCAGTTCTTC	CASSLGLTSGIWLAEQFF
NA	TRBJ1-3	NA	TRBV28	TGTGCCAGCTACAGATTTGGAAACACCATATATTTT	CASYRFGNTIYF
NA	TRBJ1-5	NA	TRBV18	TGTGCCAGCTCCCCCCGTGGAATAGGGGGGGACCAGCCCCAGCATTTT	CASSPRGIGGDQPQHF
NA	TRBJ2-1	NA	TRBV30	TGTGCCTGGAGCCTCGGGGTAGCGCCAGATTACAATGAGCAGTTCTTC	CAWSLGVAPDYNEQFF
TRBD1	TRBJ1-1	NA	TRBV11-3	TGTGCCAGCAGCAGACAGGGAGGCACTGAAGCTTTCTTT	CASSRQGGTEAFF